In this sample, the clone carrying this TCR beta chain turned up a few times. The antigen is undetermined. Sequenced by immunoSEQ multiplex PCR; TCRdb stores in-frame clones only, minus some. The data hold over a million clones, with more than 75% observed a single time. This sample stems from a study of shared clonotypes between healthy human individuals. Study conclusions and caveats: Generation probabilities were higher for clonotypes shared across all four sorted-subset donors than for unshared ones.

Splitting the CD4+ cells yielded a CD45RA+ naive subset and a CD45RA-negative memory subset. Germline CDR1 reads SNHLY; CDR2 reads FYNNEI. V was clipped by 2 bases and J by 5 bases, with 10 bases between them. The CDR3 covers 13 residues. The sequenced sample was memory CD4+ T cells from PBMCs. Regarding subset: CD45RA-negative fraction. V usage is TRBV2 and J usage is TRBJ2-7; D is possibly TRBD2 (6 bases). The receptor comes from a man aged 18 to 29 in good health. Some clones in this sample may be carry-over from other donors' samples. CDR3 in amino acids: CASSEIGGNEQYF. CDR3 in DNA: TGTGCCAGCAGTGAAATAGGAGGGAACGAGCAGTACTTC.